The 8 T cell receptor beta chains below all came from one sample that was sequenced in a study of cytomegalovirus exposure and HLA in healthy donors. Both 60 Vbeta primers and 13 Jbeta primers went into the PCR. TCRdb keeps only in-frame clones here, not all; method: immunoSEQ multiplex PCR. Among about 160,000 clones listed, 77% were seen once. Sequencing was done on a sample of PBMCs. The origin of the receptors is a woman aged 25 to 39 in good health and CMV-seronegative.

This clone was seen a single time. The rearrangement links TRBV14 to TRBJ2-3; 7 nucleotides match TRBD1. CDR1 is SGHDN, CDR2 FVKESK, per germline. The V segment lost 1 base and the J segment 0 bases; nucleotides outside the gene matches: 22. The CDR3 spans 22 residues. As DNA, the CDR3 is TGTGCCAGCAGCCAAGTTCCTCGGGCGTCGGTAAAAGACAGGGAAAGCACAGATACGCAGTATTTT. Residues: CASSQVPRASVKDRESTDTQYF.

The gene calls are TRBV5-1 and TRBJ2-2; D is possibly TRBD2 (6 bases). V lost 4 bases and J 2 bases, leaving 9 bases between the germline ends. The germline V gene encodes CDR1 SGHRS and CDR2 YFSETQ. CDR3 length: 14 residues. The CDR3 region is CASSLGTNTGELFF. Here the CDR3 DNA reads TGCGCCAGCAGCCTCGGGACTAACACCGGGGAGCTGTTTTTT.

This sequence joins TRBV6-5 and TRBJ1-6, with TRBD1 as a possible D gene (6 bases). The germline CDR1 and CDR2 sequences are MNHEY and SVGAGI. Trimming stripped 0 bases from V and 7 bases from J, with 13 bases between. The CDR3 length is 16 residues. The CDR3 spells CASSYSGSQGNSPLHF. The CDR3 DNA reads TGTGCCAGCAGTTACTCAGGCTCTCAGGGGAATTCACCCCTCCACTTT.

This chain links TRBV29-1 with TRBJ2-2; TRBD2 matches 10 bases. The CDR3 length is 17 residues. In germline, CDR1 is SQVTM, CDR2 ANQGSEA. Trimming removed 2 bases from V and 7 bases from J; junction bases left unmatched: 13. CDR3 residues: CSVELLAGRKSDGELFF. CDR3 DNA: TGCAGCGTTGAACTACTAGCGGGAAGGAAGTCGGACGGGGAGCTGTTTTTT.

This chain's CDR3 is CASSQGASGIENEQFF. The CDR3 DNA is TGTGCCAGCAGCCAAGGGGCTAGCGGGATAGAAAATGAGCAGTTCTTC. The chain combines TRBV4-2 with TRBJ2-1; 9 bases align to TRBD2. Trimming removed 1 base from V and 7 bases from J; junction bases left unmatched: 8. The CDR3 contains 16 residues. Germline lookup yields CDR1 LGHNA and CDR2 YNFKEQ.

The genes are TRBV5-1 and TRBJ2-2; D may be TRBD2 (5 bases). The germline V gene encodes CDR1 SGHRS and CDR2 YFSETQ. The CDR3 is 15 residues long. Trimming took off 4 bases at V and 5 bases at J, with 15 bases between the two ends. The CDR3 region has the DNA TGCGCCAGCAGCCCCCAAGGGCGGGTGACCGGGGAGCTGTTTTTT. Translation: CASSPQGRVTGELFF.

The chain carries TRBV6-5 and TRBJ1-1; D is possibly TRBD1 (5 bases). Trimming cost V 3 bases and J 3 bases, with 17 bases left between them. There are 16 residues in the CDR3. Germline values: CDR1 MNHEY, CDR2 SVGAGI. The CDR3 loop is CASSYLISTGDTEAFF. CDR3 nucleotides: TGTGCCAGCAGTTATCTCATTTCCACGGGGGACACTGAAGCTTTCTTT.

The chain has TRBV4-3 and TRBJ2-2; 8 nucleotides match TRBD1. V lost 3 bases and J lost 6; bases outside the gene matches: 6. The CDR3 length is 15 residues. Germline assignment: CDR1 LGHNA and CDR2 YSLEER. CDR3 residues: CASSQAGQASGELFF. CDR3 DNA: TGCGCCAGCAGCCAGGCGGGACAGGCGTCCGGGGAGCTGTTTTTT.